This TCR beta chain was retrieved from a study of radiotherapy plus CTLA-4 blockade in lung cancer (dated by TCRdb to the late 2010s). Background for the entire study: Among enrolled patients, under 20% had an objective response and 25% to 40% reached disease control. What the study reported, not specific to this receptor: After treatment with radiotherapy and ipilimumab, TCR clones that came from tumors expanded in the peripheral blood. Early dynamic changes in blood T cell clones, together with increased serum interferon-beta after radiation, were reported as the strongest predictors of response.

Trimming removed 3 bases from V and 6 bases from J, leaving 5 bases between the germline ends. The germline V gene gives CDR1 as SGHTA and CDR2 as FQGNSA. The CDR3 measures 12 amino acids from cysteine to phenylalanine. Here the CDR3 DNA is all that survives: 36 bases in frame from base 1. In this study, focal radiation therapy paired with CTLA-4 blockade (ipilimumab) was tested in patients who had chemo-refractory metastatic non-small-cell lung cancer. Points on this clone: Its antigen remains undetermined. No base quality values were provided; no much bigger clone lies one nucleotide off.

Receptors were amplified or captured by the immunoSEQ multiplex PCR assay. Held by TCRdb, this immuneACCESS table contains in-frame sequences only and omits some clones. Under half of the omission traces to an unresolved V gene where checked; the cause of the rest is unknown. The sample table lists around 44,000 clones, about 74% of them with a count of one. Roughly 2.6% of the sample is held by the ten biggest clonotypes. This receptor was obtained from a human donor with non-small cell lung cancer whose response to radiotherapy plus ipilimumab could not be evaluated. The sample in question was peripheral blood, obtained from a patient treated with radiotherapy plus ipilimumab. Rearrangement joined TRBV7-2 to TRBJ2-2, with the D segment identity uncertain. DNA sequence: TGTGCCAGCAGCTTTAATTCCGGGGAGCTGTTTTTT. This translates into CASSFNSGELFF.